One sample yielded the 24 T cell receptor beta chains listed below, sequenced in a study of T-cell reconstitution after alpha-beta-depleted transplantation in children. TCRbeta library preparation incorporated unique molecular identifiers. One entry per CDR3 protein results from TCRdb running MiXCR on the PCR reads. The sample consists of a few hundred thousand distinct CDR3 sequences, 25% to 30% of them appearing once. The source material was PBMCs, sampled before TCRalphabeta/CD19-depleted stem cell transplant. These receptors all stem from a boy younger than two with Wiskott-Aldrich syndrome, due to receive a stem cell transplant.

The gene calls are TRBV5-1 and TRBJ2-7, with D maybe TRBD2 (6 bases). The CDR3 spans 14 residues. CDR1 and CDR2 from the germline V gene are SGHRS and YFSETQ. The V gene lost 0 bases and the J gene lost 5 bases, with 12 bases spanning the gap. Written as DNA, the CDR3 is TGCGCCAGCAGCTTGGAGACGGGAGCTGACGAGCAGTACTTC. It translates to CASSLETGADEQYF.

Worth noting for this clonotype: The CDR3 does not close with the conserved phenylalanine or tryptophan, likely indicating a read error. It is unclear where the CDR3 begins or ends on the DNA, so no DNA is shown, and the CDR3 is as TCRdb lists it. V is TRBV5-1 and J is TRBJ2-7; the D segment call TRBD1 is taken from the table without a DNA check. Including both end residues, the CDR3 is 15 amino acids long. From germline, CDR1 is SGHRS and CDR2 YFSETQ. The CDR3: CASRTGTGATRTSLA.

The chain carries TRBV5-1 and TRBJ2-5; 8 bases map to TRBD1. The CDR3 spans 15 residues. Germline lookup yields CDR1 SGHRS and CDR2 YFSETQ. After removal of 5 bases from V and 0 bases from J, the junction contained 6 bases not matched to a gene. The CDR3 region has the DNA TGCGCCAGCAGACGGACAGGGACGTACCAAGAGACCCAGTACTTC. It codes for CASRRTGTYQETQYF.

The genes are TRBV9 and TRBJ2-1, with a weak D call TRBD1 (6 bases). V was trimmed by 0 bases and J by 6 bases, leaving 7 bases between them. This CDR3 is built from 13 residues. Germline loops: CDR1 SGDLS, CDR2 YYNGEE. The CDR3 DNA is TGTGCCAGCAGCGTAGGGACAGTCAATGAGCAGTTCTTC. As protein: CASSVGTVNEQFF.

The chain recombines TRBV11-2 with TRBJ1-5; D is unresolved. Germline CDR1 SGHAT, CDR2 FQNNGV. The CDR3 has 15 amino acids. V lost 2 bases, J lost 1 base, and 9 bases lay in between. In DNA form, the CDR3 reads TGTGCCAGCAGCTTAAACAGCCAAAGCAATCAGCCCCAGCATTTT. Protein product: CASSLNSQSNQPQHF. Full variable domain (outside the CDR3, taken from reference TRBV11-2 and TRBJ1-5): EAGVAQSPRYKIIEKRQSVAFWCNPISGHATLYWYQQILGQGPKLLIQFQNNGVVDDSQLPKDRFSAERLKGVDSTLKIQPAKLEDSAVYLCASSLNSQSNQPQHFGDGTRLSIL.

This clonotype has more than one count but fewer than ten. This rearrangement joins TRBV12-3 or TRBV12-4 to TRBJ2-1; a weak D match, TRBD2 (6 bases). This CDR3 is 13 amino acids long. The CDR3 DNA is TGTGCAAGTCAGCTAGCGATATACAATGAGCAGTTCTTC. Amino acids: CASQLAIYNEQFF.

This chain connects TRBV10-3 to TRBJ2-7; 8 bases align to TRBD1. Germline CDR1 is ENHRY and CDR2 is SYGVKD. J lost 4 bases, V lost 0 bases, and 11 bases had no gene match. The CDR3 totals 17 residues. The CDR3 here is CAISESQPGQGRYEQYF. The CDR3 DNA reads TGTGCCATCAGTGAGTCCCAACCTGGACAGGGCCGGTACGAGCAGTACTTC.

V gene TRBV20-1 combines with J gene TRBJ2-2, with D possibly TRBD2 on 5 matching bases. V was cut by 6 bases and J by 7 bases, with 9 bases left in between. Germline V CDR1 and CDR2: DFQATT, SNEGSKA (reference sequence). The CDR3 has 11 residues. The CDR3 here is CSAGRGGELFF. CDR3 in DNA: TGCAGTGCGGGGAGAGGCGGGGAGCTGTTTTTT.

The V gene is TRBV2, the J gene TRBJ2-1; 10 nucleotides align to TRBD2. CDR3 length equals 16 residues. V lost 3 bases to trimming and J lost 4 bases; unmatched junction nucleotides: 6. Germline assignment: CDR1 SNHLY and CDR2 FYNNEI. The CDR3 protein is CASSETLAGYYNEQFF. The CDR3 bases are TGTGCCAGCAGTGAGACACTAGCGGGATATTACAATGAGCAGTTCTTC.

This clonotype was seen more than once but under ten times. The chain recombines TRBV5-1 with TRBJ2-5; TRBD1 might be the D (6 bases). The V and J ends lost 0 bases and 4 bases respectively, with 16 bases between them. Germline V lookup: CDR1 SGHRS, CDR2 YFSETQ. This CDR3 is built from 16 residues. Written as DNA, the CDR3 is TGCGCCAGCAGCTTGGCCGTACAGGGTCGGGCAGAGACCCAGTACTTC. Protein: CASSLAVQGRAETQYF. The whole variable domain, filled in from reference TRBV5-1 and TRBJ2-5, reads KAGVTQTPRYLIKTRGQQVTLSCSPISGHRSVSWYQQTPGQGLQFLFEYFSETQRNKGNFPGRFSGRQFSNSRSEMNVSTLELGDSALYLCASSLAVQGRAETQYFGPGTRLLVL.

The chain combines TRBV5-5 with TRBJ2-1, with 13 bases fitting TRBD2. Germline values: CDR1 SGHKS, CDR2 YYEKEE (reference sequence). Trimming took 1 base from V and 5 from J; bases not matched to a gene: 6. The CDR3 spans 17 residues. The chain's CDR3 is CASSLITGLAGDNEQFF. DNA for the CDR3: TGTGCCAGCAGCTTGATTACTGGACTAGCGGGAGACAATGAGCAGTTCTTC. Full variable domain (missing parts from reference TRBV5-5 and TRBJ2-1): DAGVTQSPTHLIKTRGQQVTLRCSPISGHKSVSWYQQVLGQGPQFIFQYYEKEERGRGNFPDRFSARQFPNYSSELNVNALLLGDSALYLCASSLITGLAGDNEQFFGPGTRLTVL.

The genes are TRBV5-6 and TRBJ1-1; the D gene is possibly TRBD1 (5 bases). CDR3 size: 15 residues. The germline gives CDR1 SGHDT, CDR2 YYEEEE. V was clipped by 1 base and J by 1 base, with 11 bases between them. CDR3 region: CASSLQLGGNTEAFF. CDR3 sequence (DNA): TGTGCCAGCAGCTTGCAGTTGGGGGGGAACACTGAAGCTTTCTTT.

This clonotype has just one count. The V call is TRBV2, the J call TRBJ2-7; D uncertain. CDR1 SNHLY and CDR2 FYNNEI come from the germline V gene. The CDR3 has 14 amino acids. V shed 6 bases and J shed 2 bases, with 14 bases lying between them. The CDR3 sequence: CASRLWLGTYEQYF. CDR3 nucleotide sequence: TGTGCCAGCAGACTTTGGCTGGGGACCTACGAGCAGTACTTC.

This rearrangement joins TRBV5-1 to TRBJ2-7; 9 nucleotides match TRBD2. The CDR3 is made up of 15 amino acids. V trimming: 4 bases; J trimming: 6 bases; junction bases outside the gene matches: 11. Germline V gene data show CDR1 as SGHRS and CDR2 as YFSETQ. For the CDR3, the DNA is TGCGCCAGCAGCCCGGTGGCGGGAGGGAGGCTCGAGCAGTACTTC. Residues: CASSPVAGGRLEQYF. The full variable domain, in which reference TRBV5-1 and TRBJ2-7 provide the parts outside the CDR3, is KAGVTQTPRYLIKTRGQQVTLSCSPISGHRSVSWYQQTPGQGLQFLFEYFSETQRNKGNFPGRFSGRQFSNSRSEMNVSTLELGDSALYLCASSPVAGGRLEQYFGPGTRLTVT.

J is TRBJ2-1 and V is TRBV20-1; 8 bases line up with TRBD2. Looked up from germline, CDR1 is DFQATT and CDR2 is SNEGSKA (reference sequence). The CDR3 length is 16 residues. V lost 5 bases to trimming and J lost 5 bases; unmatched junction nucleotides: 14. CDR3 amino acids: CSALSLFSGTNNEQFF. DNA of the CDR3: TGCAGTGCTCTCAGCCTTTTTAGCGGGACTAACAATGAGCAGTTCTTC.

The V gene is TRBV3-1, the J gene TRBJ2-1; D is uncertain. The CDR3 has 12 residues. Trimming shortened V by 4 bases and J by 12 bases, and 13 bases separated the two germline ends. Germline V gene sequence: CDR1 LGHDT, CDR2 YNNKEL (reference sequence). In DNA, the CDR3 is TGTGCCAGCAGCCCGTCTTCCGGAAGGCAGTTCTTC. The encoded protein is CASSPSSGRQFF.

V usage is TRBV5-4 and J usage is TRBJ2-1; TRBD1 might be the D (5 bases). The CDR3 extends over 18 amino acids. Germline CDR1 and CDR2: SGHNT and YYREEE (reference sequence). The germline V and J ends were trimmed by 1 base and 4 bases, with 21 bases remaining between them. The CDR3 DNA reads as TGTGCCAGCAGCTTGACGTTTATAAACGAAGGGGATTACAATGAGCAGTTCTTC. Translating it yields CASSLTFINEGDYNEQFF.

Only a few counts were recorded for this clonotype. The rearrangement uses TRBV12-3 or TRBV12-4 and TRBJ1-2; D is ambiguous. The CDR3 consists of 12 residues. Deletions cut 4 bases from V and 5 bases from J, with 8 bases between. Written as DNA, the CDR3 is TGTGCCAGCAGTTCCGGGCCGTATGGCTACACCTTC. Protein: CASSSGPYGYTF.

This clonotype has a handful of counts. The chain couples TRBV27 to TRBJ1-6, with 8 bases matching TRBD1. The CDR3 spans 16 residues. The trim removed 3 bases at V and 9 bases at J, leaving 10 bases unmatched. Per germline, CDR1 MNHEY and CDR2 SMNVEV (reference sequence). This chain's CDR3 is CASSFLQGGIGSPLHF. CDR3 nucleotides: TGTGCCAGCAGTTTCCTACAGGGGGGGATCGGTTCACCCCTCCACTTT.

This clonotype was counted a few times. The chain combines TRBV6-6 with TRBJ2-1; unclear D gene. CDR3 length: 13 residues. CDR1 is MNHNY and CDR2 is SVGAGI in the germline V gene (reference sequence). The V end was cut by 4 bases, the J end by 6 bases, with 10 bases between. CDR3: CASSLLRINEQFF. The CDR3 bases are TGTGCCAGCAGTTTATTGCGGATCAATGAGCAGTTCTTC.

The chain links TRBV20-1 to TRBJ1-6; D remains ambiguous. Looked up from germline, CDR1 is DFQATT and CDR2 is SNEGSKA (reference sequence). Trimming left V 3 bases short and J 4 bases short, with 10 bases between. CDR3 length equals 14 residues. For the CDR3, the DNA is TGCAGTGCTAGGGCGGGCCCTTATAATTCACCCCTCCACTTT. This gives the protein CSARAGPYNSPLHF.

The chain uses TRBV7-2 and TRBJ1-2; possibly TRBD1 for D (5 bases). CDR1 and CDR2 (germline): SGHTA, FQGNSA. V was cut by 3 bases and J by 8 bases, with 13 bases left in between. The CDR3 consists of 13 residues. CDR3 in amino acids: CASSFTPGRGYTF. The CDR3 DNA is TGTGCCAGCAGCTTTACACCAGGGCGAGGCTACACCTTC.

The chain has TRBV10-3 and TRBJ2-2; no clear D gene. This CDR3 region has 15 residues. Trimming stripped 5 bases from V and 2 bases from J, with 12 bases between. The germline V gene encodes CDR1 ENHRY and CDR2 SYGVKD. The chain's CDR3 is CAISTDVGNTGELFF. For the CDR3, the DNA is TGTGCCATCAGTACGGACGTCGGTAACACCGGGGAGCTGTTTTTT.

The chain links TRBV7-2 to TRBJ2-3; D perhaps matches TRBD1 (7 bases). V shed 6 bases and J shed 2 bases, with 15 bases lying between them. This CDR3 spans 15 amino acids. Germline V lookup: CDR1 SGHTA, CDR2 FQGNSA. The DNA for the CDR3 is TGTGCCAGCAGGTCAGGCGGGACAGCCACAGATACGCAGTATTTT. Amino acids: CASRSGGTATDTQYF.